Listed here are 32 T cell receptor beta chains from one sample, sequenced in a study of vaccination and CD4 T cells after COVID-19. The sample's treatment: approximately nine-day PBMC culture with coronavirus spike peptide pools or control peptides (ViraFEST assay). CD4+ T cells that had been cultured provided DNA sequenced with the Oncomine TCR Beta short-read assay. From the PCR reads, TCRdb called clonotypes with MiXCR, one entry per CDR3 protein. Of about 15,000 distinct CDR3 sequences detected, around 49% appear once; the ten largest clones hold less than 11%. Their specific antigens are unknown. The sample here was CD4+ T cells from blood, cultured in vitro, taken before SARS-CoV-2 vaccination. All receptors come from a human donor who had recovered from COVID-19.

The chain uses TRBV19 and TRBJ1-1, with TRBD1 matching 8 bases. The CDR3 spans 15 residues. CDR1 is LNHDA, CDR2 SQIVND, per germline (reference sequence). With 3 bases clipped from V and 0 bases from J, the junction kept 3 bases outside the gene matches. CDR3 amino acids: CASSMQGAVNTEAFF. The CDR3 bases are TGTGCCAGTAGTATGCAGGGGGCCGTGAACACTGAAGCTTTCTTT.

CDR3 DNA sequence: TGTGCCAGCAGCTGGGACAGGGGGCTCGGCACAGATACGCAGTATTTT. It is translated as CASSWDRGLGTDTQYF. This chain uses TRBV7-2 with TRBJ2-3; 12 nucleotides match TRBD1. Germline V CDR1 and CDR2: SGHTA, FQGNSA. The junction had 3 bases not matched to a gene; V was cut back by 4 bases and J by 1 base. CDR3 length: 16 amino acids.

The CDR3 region has the DNA TGTGCCACCAGTACGGGACTAGCGGGGAAGTCAGATACGCAGTATTTT. Protein: CATSTGLAGKSDTQYF. This chain connects TRBV15 to TRBJ2-3; 13 nucleotides align to TRBD2. Germline V gives CDR1 LNHNV, CDR2 YYDKDF (reference sequence). CDR3 length: 16 amino acids. The ends lost 6 bases at V and 4 bases at J; junction bases unmatched: 7.

In its sample, this clonotype was seen a few times. The V gene is TRBV29-1, the J gene TRBJ1-5; 10 bases match TRBD1. V shed 7 bases and J 5 bases; nucleotides not matched to a gene: 8. The germline V gene encodes CDR1 SQVTM and CDR2 ANQGSEA. The CDR3 contains 14 residues. CDR3 residues: CSDSGTGEYQPQHF. DNA for the CDR3: TGCAGCGATAGCGGGACAGGGGAATATCAGCCCCAGCATTTT.

This clonotype was counted only a few times. The chain carries TRBV7-2 and TRBJ2-7; 9 bases align to TRBD2. CDR1 is SGHTA, CDR2 FQGNSA, per germline. J lost 3 bases, V lost 9 bases, and 12 bases had no gene match. The CDR3 totals 15 residues. The CDR3 DNA follows: TGTGCCAGACCCCTAGAAGCGGGGGGCAACTACGAGCAGTACTTC. It yields the protein CARPLEAGGNYEQYF.

Here the CDR3 reads CASSPTGLVDTQYF. The CDR3 DNA follows: TGTGCCAGCAGCCCCACAGGGTTAGTAGATACGCAGTATTTT. The chain joins TRBV11-3 to TRBJ2-3, with D possibly TRBD1 on 6 matching bases. Trimming cost V 5 bases and J 5 bases, with 14 bases left between them. The CDR3 has 14 amino acids. Germline V gene data show CDR1 as SGHNT and CDR2 as YENEEA.

V gene TRBV6-1 combines with J gene TRBJ1-6; unclear D gene. The length of the CDR3 is 14 residues. V lost 4 bases to trimming and J lost 5 bases, with 9 bases between them. CDR1 is MNHNS, CDR2 SASEGT, per germline. The chain's CDR3 is CASSVGGHNSPLHF. The CDR3 DNA reads TGTGCCAGCAGTGTCGGCGGACATAATTCACCCCTCCACTTT.

This sequence joins TRBV2 and TRBJ2-3; D gene ambiguous. Germline V gives CDR1 SNHLY, CDR2 FYNNEI. Trimming pared 4 bases from V and 4 bases from J, leaving 9 bases between. CDR3 length: 13 amino acids. CDR3 coding DNA: TGTGCCAGCAGTGTTGATGGGCCAGATACGCAGTATTTT. It is translated as CASSVDGPDTQYF.

This clonotype was seen a handful of times. The rearrangement uses TRBV7-9 and TRBJ1-2; 8 bases are a match to TRBD1. The CDR3 is 15 amino acids. V was pared by 5 bases and J by 5 bases, with 10 bases of the junction left unmatched. CDR1 is SEHNR and CDR2 is FQNEAQ in the germline V gene (reference sequence). The CDR3 DNA is TGTGCCAGCAGCCCCAGGGGGGACAGGTTTTATGGCTACACCTTC. Translated: CASSPRGDRFYGYTF.

V is TRBV7-2 and J is TRBJ1-2; 7 bases align to TRBD1. V shed 2 bases, J shed 4 bases, and the junction held 4 bases outside the gene matches. This CDR3 spans 14 amino acids. The germline V gene has CDR1 SGHTA and CDR2 FQGNSA. The CDR3 is CASSLYRDSYGYTF. CDR3 sequence (DNA): TGTGCCAGCAGCTTATATCGGGACAGCTATGGCTACACCTTC.

The V call is TRBV6-2 or TRBV6-3, the J call TRBJ1-5, with TRBD1 matching 8 bases. V lost 0 bases to trimming and J lost 6 bases; unmatched junction nucleotides: 10. The CDR3 totals 17 residues. Germline V CDR1 and CDR2: MNHEY, SVGEGT. CDR3 region: CASSYSRQGNRGQPQHF. Here the CDR3 DNA reads TGTGCCAGCAGTTACTCGAGACAGGGGAATCGAGGTCAGCCCCAGCATTTT.

The CDR3 nucleotides are TGTGCCAGCAGTGAAGCTTTGACCGAGACCCAGTACTTC. It codes for CASSEALTETQYF. The chain joins TRBV6-1 to TRBJ2-5; the D is unclear. The ends were cut back, 0 bases at V and 5 bases at J, with 7 bases in the middle. CDR1 and CDR2 from the germline V gene are MNHNS and SASEGT. The CDR3 runs 13 residues.

Within the sample, this clonotype is medium-sized (0.01 to 0.1%). V gene TRBV21-1 combines with J gene TRBJ2-7; the D call TRBD2 from the table was never checked on the DNA. TRBV21-1 is annotated as a pseudogene. The CDR3 consists of 16 residues. This chain's CDR3 is CASSASPGTSAYEQYF. DNA for the CDR3: TGTGCCAGCAGCGCGAGTCCCGGGACTAGCGCCTACGAGCAGTACTTC.

This clonotype was seen a handful of times. The rearrangement joins TRBV6-1 to TRBJ1-2; D is unresolved. The CDR3 spans 17 residues. With 8 bases removed from V and 1 base from J, the gap between germline ends came to 23 bases. The V gene's germline CDR1 is MNHNS and CDR2 SASEGT. This CDR3 reads CASGIPWLGGGNYGYTF. CDR3 DNA: TGTGCCAGCGGAATCCCCTGGCTTGGCGGCGGTAACTATGGCTACACCTTC.

V is TRBV3-1 and J is TRBJ1-2, with a tentative D call TRBD1 (5 bases). Trimming removed 4 bases at V and 6 bases at J, with 18 bases between. The length of the CDR3 is 15 residues. Germline CDR1 and CDR2: LGHDT and YNNKEL (reference sequence). DNA for the CDR3: TGTGCCAGCAGCCCCGGCAGGGTAGGTTTCGATGGCTACACCTTC. Its protein product is CASSPGRVGFDGYTF.

The chain carries TRBV19 and TRBJ2-1; 7 nucleotides align to TRBD1. This CDR3 has 14 residues. Germline assignment: CDR1 LNHDA and CDR2 SQIVND (reference sequence). V was clipped by 4 bases and J by 8 bases; unmatched bases: 8. The DNA of the CDR3 is TGTGCCAGTAGTACCTCGACAGGGTGGGATGAGCAGTTCTTC. Translation: CASSTSTGWDEQFF.

J is TRBJ1-5 and V is TRBV11-3, with 7 bases matching TRBD1. The V segment lost 5 bases and the J segment 2 bases; nucleotides outside the gene matches: 3. CDR3 length equals 14 residues. Germline values: CDR1 SGHNT, CDR2 YENEEA. The CDR3 loop reads CASSPGGRNQPQHF. In DNA, the CDR3 is TGTGCCAGCAGCCCAGGGGGGCGCAATCAGCCCCAGCATTTT.

J is TRBJ2-5 and V is TRBV11-3; no reliable D call. The CDR3 is 14 residues long. Per germline, CDR1 SGHNT and CDR2 YENEEA. The ends were cut back, 3 bases at V and 6 bases at J, with 14 bases in the middle. The CDR3 DNA reads TGTGCCAGCAGCTTCTCTCGTGGCACGAAGACCCAGTACTTC. Amino acid sequence: CASSFSRGTKTQYF.

This rearrangement joins TRBV20-1 to TRBJ1-6; 7 bases line up with TRBD1. The CDR3 has 13 residues. Germline CDR1 and CDR2: DFQATT and SNEGSKA (reference sequence). Losses at the gene ends were 5 bases for V and 5 bases for J; bases not matched to a gene: 3. This chain's CDR3 is CSASTGDNSPLHF. The CDR3 coding sequence is TGCAGTGCTTCAACAGGGGATAATTCACCCCTCCACTTT.

This clonotype was seen a single time. The chain has TRBV20-1 and TRBJ2-3, with D hard to call. There are 12 residues in the CDR3. CDR1 and CDR2 from the germline V gene are DFQATT and SNEGSKA (reference sequence). Trimming took off 6 bases at V and 6 bases at J, with 13 bases between the two ends. CDR3 protein: CSAPNFRDTQYF. The CDR3 DNA follows: TGCAGTGCCCCAAACTTCAGGGATACGCAGTATTTT.

This chain connects TRBV7-7 to TRBJ2-7, with TRBD2 matching 8 bases. CDR1 SSHAT and CDR2 FNYEAQ come from the germline V gene (reference sequence). This CDR3 is built from 15 residues. Trimming removed 3 bases from V and 4 bases from J; junction bases left unmatched: 8. DNA for the CDR3: TGTGCCAGCAGCTTTGGTGCGGGGGGCCATTACGAGCAGTACTTC. Protein sequence: CASSFGAGGHYEQYF.

This clonotype was found a few times. V gene TRBV20-1 combines with J gene TRBJ1-2; the D gene is possibly TRBD1 (6 bases). The CDR3 length is 13 residues. V lost 6 bases to trimming and J lost 8 bases, with 19 bases between them. CDR1 is DFQATT and CDR2 is SNEGSKA in the germline V gene (reference sequence). CDR3 sequence reads: CSARPRPRGGYTF. CDR3 in DNA: TGCAGTGCACGCCCCCGACCCAGGGGCGGCTACACCTTC.

V gene TRBV20-1 combines with J gene TRBJ2-5; no definite D call. Germline lookup yields CDR1 DFQATT and CDR2 SNEGSKA (reference sequence). V was cut by 0 bases and J by 2 bases, with 13 bases left in between. The length of the CDR3 is 15 residues. CDR3 DNA sequence: TGCAGTGCTAGAGAAAGGCTTACTAATCAAGAGACCCAGTACTTC. Its protein is CSARERLTNQETQYF.

This clonotype has more than one count but fewer than ten. The chain recombines TRBV27 with TRBJ2-5; D call uncertain. This CDR3 comprises 13 residues. Looked up from germline, CDR1 is MNHEY and CDR2 is SMNVEV (reference sequence). V was clipped by 5 bases and J by 0 bases, with 7 bases between them. CDR3 loop: CASSPWDQETQYF. The DNA for the CDR3 is TGTGCCAGCAGTCCGTGGGACCAAGAGACCCAGTACTTC.

The chain has TRBV5-4 and TRBJ2-1, with D possibly called TRBD1 or TRBD2 (5 bases each). CDR1 is SGHNT, CDR2 YYREEE, per germline (reference sequence). The CDR3 runs 15 residues. V lost 2 bases, J lost 0 bases, and 9 bases lay in between. The CDR3 DNA sequence: TGTGCCAGCAGCTTCTCAGGGAGCTCCTACAATGAGCAGTTCTTC. Protein: CASSFSGSSYNEQFF.

This clonotype was observed a handful of times. The J gene is TRBJ2-3, the V gene TRBV6-1; TRBD2 aligns across 13 bases. V lost 6 bases to trimming and J lost 7 bases; unmatched junction nucleotides: 7. This CDR3 spans 15 amino acids. CDR1 and CDR2 from the germline V gene are MNHNS and SASEGT. CDR3 loop: CASSVPGLAGNTQYF. CDR3 bases: TGTGCCAGCAGCGTCCCGGGACTAGCGGGGAATACGCAGTATTTT.

The rearrangement joins TRBV5-4 to TRBJ1-2; 7 bases map to TRBD1. The CDR3 loop spans 13 amino acids. Per germline, CDR1 SGHNT and CDR2 YYREEE (reference sequence). Trimming cost V 4 bases and J 4 bases; bases outside gene matches: 4. In DNA form, the CDR3 reads TGTGCCAGCAGCGCTGGGACAGTCTATGGCTACACCTTC. Translation gives CASSAGTVYGYTF.

The genes are TRBV12-3 or TRBV12-4 and TRBJ1-1; weak D call: TRBD1 (5 bases). This CDR3 region has 15 residues. Trimming left V 5 bases short and J 3 bases short, with 16 bases between. The CDR3 nucleotides read TGTGCCAGCAGTGGCGTCGGGGGGTTTGACACTGAAGCTTTCTTT. It encodes CASSGVGGFDTEAFF.

The CDR3 DNA sequence: TGTGCCAGCAGTCTGGGCGGTCCTCCTAACTATGGCTACACCTTC. Protein: CASSLGGPPNYGYTF. This rearrangement joins TRBV28 to TRBJ1-2; D gene ambiguous. Germline CDR1 is MDHEN and CDR2 is SYDVKM. The V end lost 5 bases, the J end lost 0 bases, and 13 bases lay between the germline ends. This CDR3 comprises 15 residues.

This clonotype was counted a few times. This chain uses TRBV6-1 with TRBJ1-2, with a possible D match to TRBD1 (5 bases). Germline CDR1 reads MNHNS; CDR2 reads SASEGT. Trimming left V 6 bases short and J 7 bases short, with 15 bases between. This CDR3 is 13 amino acids long. CDR3 residues: CASRAPGDGGYTF. The CDR3 region has the DNA TGTGCCAGCAGAGCCCCGGGGGATGGTGGCTACACCTTC.

This chain connects TRBV29-1 to TRBJ1-1; TRBD1 agrees at 7 bases. CDR3 size: 12 residues. The V and J ends lost 6 bases and 0 bases, in that order; junction bases with no gene match: 1. The V gene's germline CDR1 is SQVTM and CDR2 ANQGSEA. The CDR3: CSVGTVNTEAFF. The DNA for the CDR3 is TGCAGCGTGGGGACAGTGAACACTGAAGCTTTCTTT.

J is TRBJ1-5 and V is TRBV27; tentatively, D is TRBD1 (5 bases). Trimming pared 5 bases from V and 2 bases from J, leaving 13 bases between. CDR1 MNHEY and CDR2 SMNVEV come from the germline V gene (reference sequence). The CDR3 covers 15 residues. The DNA of the CDR3 is TGTGCCAGCAGTCTGGAAGGGGATGGCAATCAGCCCCAGCATTTT. It encodes CASSLEGDGNQPQHF.